This T cell receptor beta chain is from a study of beta chain features in type 1 diabetes. General study points: Type 1 diabetes patients had TCRB CDR3s that were shorter (moderately but significantly so) in all four CD4+ subsets.

In germline, CDR1 is SGHDN, CDR2 FVKESK. This CDR3 contains 12 residues. Trimming cost V 4 bases and J 4 bases, with 6 bases left between them. Comment on this clone: What it binds is unknown.

The investigators reverse transcribed all of the isolated RNA, so they sequenced expressed TCRB transcripts. This table comes from immunoSEQ multiplex PCR, and its TCRdb copy is limited to in-frame clones, with some not included. This sample has approximately 170,000 clones, with 6.5% to 9.5% found just once. The clonotype was recovered from a woman aged 40 to 50 with type 1 diabetes. The specimen sequenced was central memory CD4+ T cells from blood. This chain uses TRBV14 with TRBJ2-3; no reliable D call. The CDR3 region is CASSPSADTQYF. In nucleotides, the CDR3 is TGTGCCAGCAGCCCATCGGCAGATACGCAGTATTTT.